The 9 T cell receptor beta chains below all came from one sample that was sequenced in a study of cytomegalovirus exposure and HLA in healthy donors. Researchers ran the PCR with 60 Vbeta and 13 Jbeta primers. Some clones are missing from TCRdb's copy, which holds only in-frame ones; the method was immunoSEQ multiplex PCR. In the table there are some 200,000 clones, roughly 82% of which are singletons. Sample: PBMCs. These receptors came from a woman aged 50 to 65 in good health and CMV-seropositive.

The CDR3 DNA is TGTGCCAGCAGCTTCGGAGACTATGGCTACACCTTC. Its translation: CASSFGDYGYTF. The chain links TRBV5-4 to TRBJ1-2; the D is unclear. The V end was cut by 2 bases, the J end by 3 bases, with 5 bases between. CDR3 size: 12 residues. The germline V gene has CDR1 SGHNT and CDR2 YYREEE (reference sequence).

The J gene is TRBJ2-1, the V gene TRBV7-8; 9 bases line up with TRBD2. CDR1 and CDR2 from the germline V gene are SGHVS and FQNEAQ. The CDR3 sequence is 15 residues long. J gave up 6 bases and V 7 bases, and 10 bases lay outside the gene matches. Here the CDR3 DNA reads TGTGCCAGCAACTTCTGGGCGGGAGGGGTCAATGAGCAGTTCTTC. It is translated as CASNFWAGGVNEQFF.

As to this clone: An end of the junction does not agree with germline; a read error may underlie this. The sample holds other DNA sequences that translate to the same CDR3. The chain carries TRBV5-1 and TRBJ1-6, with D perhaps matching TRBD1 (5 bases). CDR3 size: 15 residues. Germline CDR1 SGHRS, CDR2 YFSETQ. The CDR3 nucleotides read TGCGCCAGCAGCCAAGGACACACCAGGAATTCGCCCCTCCACTTT. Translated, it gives CASSQGHTRNSPLHF.

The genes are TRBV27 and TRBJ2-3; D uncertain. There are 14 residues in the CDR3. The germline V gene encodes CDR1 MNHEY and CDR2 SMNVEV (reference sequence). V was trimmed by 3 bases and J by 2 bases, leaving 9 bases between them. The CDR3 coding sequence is TGTGCCAGCAGTTTGGGCTCTATCACAGATACGCAGTATTTT. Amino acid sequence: CASSLGSITDTQYF.

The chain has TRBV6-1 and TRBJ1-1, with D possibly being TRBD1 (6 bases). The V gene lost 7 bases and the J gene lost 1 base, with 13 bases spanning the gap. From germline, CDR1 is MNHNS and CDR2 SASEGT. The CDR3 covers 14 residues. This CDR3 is CASTRGPSNTEAFF. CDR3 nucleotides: TGTGCCAGCACCAGGGGACCTTCGAACACTGAAGCTTTCTTT.

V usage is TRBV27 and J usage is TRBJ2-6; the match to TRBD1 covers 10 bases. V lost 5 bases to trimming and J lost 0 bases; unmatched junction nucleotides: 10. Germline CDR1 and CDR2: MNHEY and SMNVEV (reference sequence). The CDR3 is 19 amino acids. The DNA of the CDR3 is TGTGCCAGCAGTCAGACCTTGACAGGGGGCGACTCTGGGGCCAACGTCCTGACTTTC. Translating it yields CASSQTLTGGDSGANVLTF. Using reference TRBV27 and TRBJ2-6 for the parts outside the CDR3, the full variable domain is EAQVTQNPRYLITVTGKKLTVTCSQNMNHEYMSWYRQDPGLGLRQIYYSMNVEVTDKGDVPEGYKVSRKEKRNFPLILESPSPNQTSLYFCASSQTLTGGDSGANVLTFGAGSRLTVL.

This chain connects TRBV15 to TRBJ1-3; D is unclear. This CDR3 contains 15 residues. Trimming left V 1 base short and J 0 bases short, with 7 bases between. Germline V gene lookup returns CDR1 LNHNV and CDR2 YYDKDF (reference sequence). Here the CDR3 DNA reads TGTGCCACCAGCAGAGTTTTAGCCTCTGGAAACACCATATATTTT. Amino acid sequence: CATSRVLASGNTIYF.

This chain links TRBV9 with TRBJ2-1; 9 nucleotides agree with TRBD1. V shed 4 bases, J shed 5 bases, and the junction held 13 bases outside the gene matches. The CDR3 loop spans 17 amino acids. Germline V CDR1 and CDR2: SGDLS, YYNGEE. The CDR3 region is CASSRTQTGGRHNEQFF. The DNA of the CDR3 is TGTGCCAGCAGCCGAACCCAGACAGGGGGTAGACACAATGAGCAGTTCTTC.

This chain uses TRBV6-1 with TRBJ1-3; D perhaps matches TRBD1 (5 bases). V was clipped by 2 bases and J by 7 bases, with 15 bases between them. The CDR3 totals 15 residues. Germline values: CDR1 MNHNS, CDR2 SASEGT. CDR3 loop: CASSESGGAANTIYF. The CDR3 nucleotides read TGTGCCAGCAGTGAATCGGGCGGGGCGGCGAACACCATATATTTT.